This TCR beta chain was obtained from a study of blood T cell repertoires in COVID-19. Study-wide context: Samples representing acute and convalescent COVID-19 were sourced from the United States, Italy and Spain.

Germline assignment: CDR1 ENHRY and CDR2 SYGVKD. CDR3 length equals 14 residues. V was clipped by 7 bases and J by 0 bases, with 12 bases between them. In the source study's methods: Amplification of reference gene primers was used by the study to estimate nucleated cell counts. The table came from immunoSEQ multiplex PCR; TCRdb's copy has only in-frame clones and leaves some out. V and J calls and clone size are those listed in that table; D and trimming were worked out from the DNA. The profile shows 150,000 to 200,000 clones, over 70% of them singletons. This clone occurred once. This sequence joins TRBV10-3 and TRBJ1-1; TRBD1 is a possible D gene (6 bases). Sequences were obtained from peripheral blood. The clonotype was recovered from a man in his fifties or sixties with active or convalescent COVID-19. CDR3 in DNA: TGTGCCATCAACCAACAGGGTGTGAACACTGAAGCTTTCTTT. This gives the protein CAINQQGVNTEAFF.